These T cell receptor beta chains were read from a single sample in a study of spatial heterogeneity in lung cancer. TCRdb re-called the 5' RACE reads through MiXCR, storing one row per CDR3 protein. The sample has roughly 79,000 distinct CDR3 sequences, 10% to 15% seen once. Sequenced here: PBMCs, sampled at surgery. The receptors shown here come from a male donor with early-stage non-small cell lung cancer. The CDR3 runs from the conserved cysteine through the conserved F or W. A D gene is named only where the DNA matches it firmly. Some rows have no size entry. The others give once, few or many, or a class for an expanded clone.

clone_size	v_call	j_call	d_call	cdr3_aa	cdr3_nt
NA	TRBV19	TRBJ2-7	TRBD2	CASSIATSGGPYEQYF	TGTGCCAGTAGTATAGCGACTAGCGGGGGACCCTACGAGCAGTACTTC
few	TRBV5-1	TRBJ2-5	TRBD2	CASSSGLARETQYF	TGCGCCAGCAGTTCGGGACTAGCTCGAGAGACCCAGTACTTC
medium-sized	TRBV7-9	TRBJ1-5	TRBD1	CASSRQGARNQPQHF	TGTGCCAGCAGCCGACAGGGGGCCCGCAATCAGCCCCAGCATTTT
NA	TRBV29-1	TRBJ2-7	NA	CSVEAGRVNEQYF	TGCAGCGTTGAAGCAGGCAGGGTAAACGAGCAGTACTTC
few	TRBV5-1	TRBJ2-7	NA	CASSVTGPEDEQYF	TGCGCCAGCAGCGTAACAGGGCCCGAGGACGAGCAGTACTTC
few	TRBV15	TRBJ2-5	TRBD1	CATSRSGTGEETQYF	TGTGCCACCAGCAGATCCGGGACAGGGGAAGAGACCCAGTACTTC
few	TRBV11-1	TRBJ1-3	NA	CASSLTPSAGNTIYF	TGTGCCAGCAGCTTAACCCCAAGCGCAGGAAACACCATATATTTT
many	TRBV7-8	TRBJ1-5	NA	CASSLGRSDQPQHF	TGTGCCAGCAGCTTGGGACGATCCGACCAGCCCCAGCATTTT
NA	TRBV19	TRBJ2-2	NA	CASSISLTVNTGELFF	TGTGCCAGTAGTATATCTCTCACAGTGAACACCGGGGAGCTGTTTTTT
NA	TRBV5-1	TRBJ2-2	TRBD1	CASSTDPGQGAGELFF	TGCGCCAGCAGCACCGACCCGGGACAGGGGGCCGGGGAGCTGTTTTTT
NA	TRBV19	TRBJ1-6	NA	CASSVMGQFHF	TGTGCCAGTAGTGTAATGGGCCAATTCCACTTT
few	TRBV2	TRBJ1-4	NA	CASSGIQGNNEKLFF	TGTGCCAGCAGTGGTATACAGGGAAATAATGAAAAACTGTTTTTT
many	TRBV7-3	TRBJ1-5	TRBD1	CASSSYRGQPQHF	TGTGCCAGCAGCTCCTACAGGGGGCAGCCCCAGCATTTT
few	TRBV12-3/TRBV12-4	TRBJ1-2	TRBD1	CASRPGTGGRGYTF	TGTGCCAGCAGACCCGGGACAGGGGGCCGTGGCTACACCTTC
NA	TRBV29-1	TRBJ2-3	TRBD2	CSVAGTSGGLNTQYF	TGCAGCGTTGCCGGGACTAGCGGGGGCCTGAATACGCAGTATTTT
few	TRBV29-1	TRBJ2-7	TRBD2	CSVSFAGVLRYEQYF	TGCAGCGTTTCTTTCGCGGGGGTCCTCCGCTACGAGCAGTACTTC
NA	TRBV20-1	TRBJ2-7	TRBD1	CSVGQGAYEQYF	TGCAGTGTTGGGCAGGGGGCCTACGAGCAGTACTTC
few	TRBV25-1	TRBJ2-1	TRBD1	CASSDSGTGANEQFF	TGTGCCAGCAGTGATTCCGGGACAGGGGCCAATGAGCAGTTCTTC
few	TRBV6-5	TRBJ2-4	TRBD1	CASSPGQGVIAKNIQYF	TGTGCCAGCAGTCCGGGACAGGGGGTTATAGCCAAAAACATTCAGTACTTC
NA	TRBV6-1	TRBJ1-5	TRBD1	CASSAQPGQGAGQPQHF	TGTGCCAGCAGTGCTCAGCCGGGACAGGGGGCAGGGCAGCCCCAGCATTTT
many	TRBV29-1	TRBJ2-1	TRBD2	CSVGPSGSYEQFF	TGCAGCGTTGGGCCTAGCGGGAGCTATGAGCAGTTCTTC
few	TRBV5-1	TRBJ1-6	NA	CASSLDRSPLHF	TGCGCCAGCAGCTTGGACAGGTCACCCCTCCACTTT
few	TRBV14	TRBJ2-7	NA	CASSHPRDMSYEQYF	TGTGCCAGCAGCCATCCTCGGGACATGTCCTACGAGCAGTACTTC
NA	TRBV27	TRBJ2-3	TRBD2	CASSYSGGKYF	TGTGCCAGCAGTTATAGCGGGGGGAAGTATTTT
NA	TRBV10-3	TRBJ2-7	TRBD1	CAISEPGQGLSAYEQYF	TGTGCCATCAGTGAGCCGGGACAGGGTTTATCTGCATACGAGCAGTACTTC
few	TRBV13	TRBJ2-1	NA	CASSFRPDEQFF	TGTGCCAGCAGCTTCCGACCCGATGAGCAGTTCTTC